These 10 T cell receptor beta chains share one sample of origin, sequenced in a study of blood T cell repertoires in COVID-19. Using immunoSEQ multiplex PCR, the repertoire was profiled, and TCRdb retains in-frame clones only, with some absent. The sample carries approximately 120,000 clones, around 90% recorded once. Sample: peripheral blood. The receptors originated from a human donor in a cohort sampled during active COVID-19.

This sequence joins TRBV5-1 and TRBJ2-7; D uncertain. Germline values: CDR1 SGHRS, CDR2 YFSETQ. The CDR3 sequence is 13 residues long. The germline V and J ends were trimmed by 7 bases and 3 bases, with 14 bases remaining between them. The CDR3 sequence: CASGIISGYEQYF. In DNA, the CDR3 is TGCGCCAGCGGAATTATTTCAGGCTACGAGCAGTACTTC. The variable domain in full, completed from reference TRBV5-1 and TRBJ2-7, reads KAGVTQTPRYLIKTRGQQVTLSCSPISGHRSVSWYQQTPGQGLQFLFEYFSETQRNKGNFPGRFSGRQFSNSRSEMNVSTLELGDSALYLCASGIISGYEQYFGPGTRLTVT.

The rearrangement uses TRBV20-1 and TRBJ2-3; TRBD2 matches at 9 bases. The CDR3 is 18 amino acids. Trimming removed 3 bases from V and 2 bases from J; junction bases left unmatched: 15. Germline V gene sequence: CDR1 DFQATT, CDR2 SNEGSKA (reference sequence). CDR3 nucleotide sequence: TGCAGTGCTAGTCGTCGGGGCGGGAGGGGTCCTCCCACAGATACGCAGTATTTT. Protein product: CSASRRGGRGPPTDTQYF.

The CDR3 DNA reads as TGTGCCAGCAGTATAGGACAGGCTGGGCAGTACTTC. Its translation: CASSIGQAGQYF. The chain recombines TRBV6-2 or TRBV6-3 with TRBJ2-7, with 7 bases that match TRBD1. The CDR3 covers 12 residues. Germline values: CDR1 MNHEY, CDR2 SVGEGT. Trimming at V came to 5 bases and at J to 9 bases, leaving 7 bases not matched to a gene.

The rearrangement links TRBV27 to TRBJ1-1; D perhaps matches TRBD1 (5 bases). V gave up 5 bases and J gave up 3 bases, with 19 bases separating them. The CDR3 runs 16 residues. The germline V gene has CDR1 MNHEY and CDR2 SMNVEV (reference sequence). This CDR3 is CASSGPNRRGYTEAFF. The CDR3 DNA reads TGTGCCAGCAGTGGCCCCAATAGGAGGGGATACACTGAAGCTTTCTTT.

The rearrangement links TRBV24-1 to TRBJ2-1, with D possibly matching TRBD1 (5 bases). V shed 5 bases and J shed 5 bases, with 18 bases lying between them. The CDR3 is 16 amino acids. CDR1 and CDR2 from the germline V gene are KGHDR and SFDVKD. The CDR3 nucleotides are TGTGCCACCAGTGCCCGTCTGGCAGGGTTCAACAATGAGCAGTTCTTC. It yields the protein CATSARLAGFNNEQFF.

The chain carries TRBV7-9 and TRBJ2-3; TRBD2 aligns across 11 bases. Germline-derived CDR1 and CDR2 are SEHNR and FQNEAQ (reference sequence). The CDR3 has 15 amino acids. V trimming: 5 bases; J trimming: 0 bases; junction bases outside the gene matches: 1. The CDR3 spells CASSRTSGSTDTQYF. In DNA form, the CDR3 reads TGTGCCAGCAGCCGGACTAGCGGGAGCACAGATACGCAGTATTTT.

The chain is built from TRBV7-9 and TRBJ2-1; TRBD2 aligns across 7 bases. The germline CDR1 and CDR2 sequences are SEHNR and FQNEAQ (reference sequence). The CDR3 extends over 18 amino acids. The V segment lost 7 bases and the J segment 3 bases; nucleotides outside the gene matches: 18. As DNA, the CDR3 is TGTGCCAGCACCTACTGGGGAATCGGCGGGGGAAACTACAATGAGCAGTTCTTC. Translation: CASTYWGIGGGNYNEQFF.

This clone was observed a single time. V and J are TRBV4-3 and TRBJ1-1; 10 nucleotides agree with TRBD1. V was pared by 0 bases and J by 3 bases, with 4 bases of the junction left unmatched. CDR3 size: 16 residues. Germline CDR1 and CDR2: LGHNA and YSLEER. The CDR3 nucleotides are TGCGCCAGCAGCCAAGATCGACAGGGGGCAGACACTGAAGCTTTCTTT. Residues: CASSQDRQGADTEAFF.

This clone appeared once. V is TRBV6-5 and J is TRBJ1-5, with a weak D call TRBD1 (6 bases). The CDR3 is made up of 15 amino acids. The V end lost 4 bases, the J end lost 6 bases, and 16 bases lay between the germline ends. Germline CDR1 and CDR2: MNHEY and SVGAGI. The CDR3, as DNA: TGTGCCAGCAGTTTTGACAGGTCCCCTCTTCAGCCCCAGCATTTT. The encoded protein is CASSFDRSPLQPQHF.

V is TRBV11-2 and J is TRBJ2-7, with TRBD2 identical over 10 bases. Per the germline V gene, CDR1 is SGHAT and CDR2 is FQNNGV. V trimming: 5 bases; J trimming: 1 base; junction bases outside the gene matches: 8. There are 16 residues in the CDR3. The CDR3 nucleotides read TGTGCCAGCAGCCCCCAGCGGGGGGGCCTTTCCTACGAGCAGTACTTC. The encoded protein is CASSPQRGGLSYEQYF.